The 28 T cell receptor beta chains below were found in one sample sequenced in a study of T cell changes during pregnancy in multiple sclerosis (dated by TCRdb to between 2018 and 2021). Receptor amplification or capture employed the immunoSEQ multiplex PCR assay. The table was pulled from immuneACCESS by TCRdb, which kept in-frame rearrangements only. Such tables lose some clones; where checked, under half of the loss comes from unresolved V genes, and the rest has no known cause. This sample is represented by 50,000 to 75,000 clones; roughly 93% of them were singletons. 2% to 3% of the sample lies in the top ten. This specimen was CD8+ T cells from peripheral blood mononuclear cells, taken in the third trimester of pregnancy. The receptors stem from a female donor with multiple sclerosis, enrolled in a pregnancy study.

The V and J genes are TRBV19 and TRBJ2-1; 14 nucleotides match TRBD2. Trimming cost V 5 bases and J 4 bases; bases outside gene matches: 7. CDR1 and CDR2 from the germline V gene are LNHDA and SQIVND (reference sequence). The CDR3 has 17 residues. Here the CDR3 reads CASSLGLAGGKYNEQFF. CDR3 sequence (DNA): TGTGCCAGTAGTTTAGGACTAGCGGGAGGTAAATACAATGAGCAGTTCTTC.

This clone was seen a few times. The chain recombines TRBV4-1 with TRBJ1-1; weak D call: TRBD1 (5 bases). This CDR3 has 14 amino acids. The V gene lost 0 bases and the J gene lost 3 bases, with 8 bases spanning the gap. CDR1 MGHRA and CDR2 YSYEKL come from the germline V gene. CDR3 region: CASSQDRADTEAFF. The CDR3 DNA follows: TGCGCCAGCAGCCAAGACAGGGCGGACACTGAAGCTTTCTTT.

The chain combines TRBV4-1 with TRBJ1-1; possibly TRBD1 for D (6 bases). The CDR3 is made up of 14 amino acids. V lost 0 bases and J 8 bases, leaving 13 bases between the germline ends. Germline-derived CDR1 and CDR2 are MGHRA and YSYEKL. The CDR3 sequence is CASSQDGRGGEAFF. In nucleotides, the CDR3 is TGCGCCAGCAGCCAAGATGGTAGGGGGGGAGAAGCTTTCTTT.

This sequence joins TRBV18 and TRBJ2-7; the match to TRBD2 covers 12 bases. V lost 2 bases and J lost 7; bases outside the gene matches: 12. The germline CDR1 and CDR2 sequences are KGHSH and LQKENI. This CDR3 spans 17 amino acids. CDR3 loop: CASSPETRTSGMEEQYF. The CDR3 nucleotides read TGTGCCAGCTCACCAGAGACTAGGACTAGCGGGATGGAAGAGCAGTACTTC.

The chain's CDR3 is CASSSGWDSANTGELFF. DNA for the CDR3: TGTGCCAGCAGCTCAGGCTGGGACTCCGCGAACACCGGGGAGCTGTTTTTT. The V gene is TRBV5-4, the J gene TRBJ2-2; a weak D match, TRBD2 (6 bases). V was shortened by 3 bases and J by 0 bases, with 15 bases between the two germline ends. CDR3 length: 17 residues. Germline values: CDR1 SGHNT, CDR2 YYREEE (reference sequence). The full variable domain, in which reference TRBV5-4 and TRBJ2-2 provide the parts outside the CDR3, is ETGVTQSPTHLIKTRGQQVTLRCSSQSGHNTVSWYQQALGQGPQFIFQYYREEENGRGNFPPRFSGLQFPNYSSELNVNALELDDSALYLCASSSGWDSANTGELFFGEGSRLTVL.

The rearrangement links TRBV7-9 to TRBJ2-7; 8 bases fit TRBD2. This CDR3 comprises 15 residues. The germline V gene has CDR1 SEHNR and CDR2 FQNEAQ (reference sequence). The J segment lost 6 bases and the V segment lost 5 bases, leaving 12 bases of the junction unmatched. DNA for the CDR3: TGTGCCAGCAGCCAGCGACTAGCGCGATCTGTCGAGCAGTACTTC. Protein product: CASSQRLARSVEQYF.

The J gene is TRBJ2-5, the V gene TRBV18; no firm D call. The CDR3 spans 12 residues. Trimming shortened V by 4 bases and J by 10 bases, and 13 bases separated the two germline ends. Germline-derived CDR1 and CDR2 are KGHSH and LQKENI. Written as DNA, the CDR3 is TGTGCCAGCTCACTTTACGCCGCGGACCAGTACTTC. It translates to CASSLYAADQYF.

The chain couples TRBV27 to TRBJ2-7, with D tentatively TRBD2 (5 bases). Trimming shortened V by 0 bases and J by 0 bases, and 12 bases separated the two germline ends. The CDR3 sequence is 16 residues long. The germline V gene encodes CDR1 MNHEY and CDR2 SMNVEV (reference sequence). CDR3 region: CASSLSSGSSSYEQYF. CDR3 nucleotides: TGTGCCAGCAGTTTATCGAGCGGATCTAGCTCCTACGAGCAGTACTTC.

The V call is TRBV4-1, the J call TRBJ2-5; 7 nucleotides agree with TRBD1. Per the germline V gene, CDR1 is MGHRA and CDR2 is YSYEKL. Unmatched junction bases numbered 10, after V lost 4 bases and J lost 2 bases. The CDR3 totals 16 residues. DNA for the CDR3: TGCGCCAGCAGCCCCAAGTCGGGGACAGTTCAAGAGACCCAGTACTTC. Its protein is CASSPKSGTVQETQYF.

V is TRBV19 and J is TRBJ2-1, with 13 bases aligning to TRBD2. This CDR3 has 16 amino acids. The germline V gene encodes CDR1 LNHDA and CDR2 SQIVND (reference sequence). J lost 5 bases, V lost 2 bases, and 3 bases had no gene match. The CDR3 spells CASSIIGLAGDNEQFF. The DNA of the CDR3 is TGTGCCAGTAGTATAATCGGACTAGCGGGGGACAATGAGCAGTTCTTC. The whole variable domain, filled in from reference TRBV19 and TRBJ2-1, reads DGGITQSPKYLFRKEGQNVTLSCEQNLNHDAMYWYRQDPGQGLRLIYYSQIVNDFQKGDIAEGYSVSREKKESFPLTVTSAQKNPTAFYLCASSIIGLAGDNEQFFGPGTRLTVL.

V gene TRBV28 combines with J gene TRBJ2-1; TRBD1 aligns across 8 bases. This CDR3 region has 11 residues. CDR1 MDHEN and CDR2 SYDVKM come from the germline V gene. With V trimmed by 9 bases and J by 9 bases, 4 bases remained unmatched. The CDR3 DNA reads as TGTGCCAGTGGACAGGGAGGTGAGCAGTTCTTC. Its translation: CASGQGGEQFF.

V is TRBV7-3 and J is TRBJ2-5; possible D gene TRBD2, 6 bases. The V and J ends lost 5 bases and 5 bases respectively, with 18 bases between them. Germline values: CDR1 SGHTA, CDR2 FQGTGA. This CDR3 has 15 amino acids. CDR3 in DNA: TGTGCCAGCAGCCCAGGACTAAGGGTTAGGGAGACCCAGTACTTC. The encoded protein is CASSPGLRVRETQYF.

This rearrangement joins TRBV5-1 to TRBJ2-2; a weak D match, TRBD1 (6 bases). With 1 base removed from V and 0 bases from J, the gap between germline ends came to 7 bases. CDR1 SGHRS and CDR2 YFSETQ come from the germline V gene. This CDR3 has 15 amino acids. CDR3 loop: CASSLSGANTGELFF. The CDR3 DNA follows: TGCGCCAGCAGCTTGTCAGGGGCGAACACCGGGGAGCTGTTTTTT.

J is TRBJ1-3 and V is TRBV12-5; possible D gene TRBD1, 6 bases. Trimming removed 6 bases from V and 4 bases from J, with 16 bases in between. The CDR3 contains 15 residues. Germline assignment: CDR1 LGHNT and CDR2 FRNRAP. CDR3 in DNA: TGTGCTAGTGGAATCGGGGACACCCGAGGAAACACCATATATTTT. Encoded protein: CASGIGDTRGNTIYF.

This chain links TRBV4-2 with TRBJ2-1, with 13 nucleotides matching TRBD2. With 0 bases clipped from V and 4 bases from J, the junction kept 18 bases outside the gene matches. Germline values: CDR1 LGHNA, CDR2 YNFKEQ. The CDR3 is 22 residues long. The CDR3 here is CASSQDLTGGWTSGGFYNEQFF. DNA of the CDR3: TGTGCCAGCAGCCAAGATCTCACGGGGGGCTGGACTAGCGGGGGCTTTTACAATGAGCAGTTCTTC.

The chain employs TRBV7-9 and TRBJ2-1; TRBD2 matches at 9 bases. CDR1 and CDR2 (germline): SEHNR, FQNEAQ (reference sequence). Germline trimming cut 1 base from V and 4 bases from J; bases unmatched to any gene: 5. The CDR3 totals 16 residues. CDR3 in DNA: TGTGCCAGCAGCTTAGTACAGCGGGGGGCTTACAATGAGCAGTTCTTC. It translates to CASSLVQRGAYNEQFF. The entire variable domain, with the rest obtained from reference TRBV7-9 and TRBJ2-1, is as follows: DTGVSQNPRHKITKRGQNVTFRCDPISEHNRLYWYRQTLGQGPEFLTYFQNEAQLEKSRLLSDRFSAERPKGSFSTLEIQRTEQGDSAMYLCASSLVQRGAYNEQFFGPGTRLTVL.

CDR3 DNA sequence: TGTGCCAGCAGCCAAACTCAACAGCTACTAAACATTCAGTACTTC. Residues: CASSQTQQLLNIQYF. The chain employs TRBV4-2 and TRBJ2-4; the D is unclear. Trimming removed 2 bases from V and 6 bases from J, with 14 bases in between. The CDR3 covers 15 residues. Germline V gene lookup returns CDR1 LGHNA and CDR2 YNFKEQ.

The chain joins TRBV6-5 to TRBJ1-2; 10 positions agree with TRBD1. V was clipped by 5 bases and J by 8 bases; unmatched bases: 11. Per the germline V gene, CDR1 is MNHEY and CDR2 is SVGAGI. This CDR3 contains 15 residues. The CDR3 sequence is CASSNPQDRGRGYTF. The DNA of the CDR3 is TGTGCCAGCAGTAACCCTCAGGACAGGGGGAGAGGCTACACCTTC.

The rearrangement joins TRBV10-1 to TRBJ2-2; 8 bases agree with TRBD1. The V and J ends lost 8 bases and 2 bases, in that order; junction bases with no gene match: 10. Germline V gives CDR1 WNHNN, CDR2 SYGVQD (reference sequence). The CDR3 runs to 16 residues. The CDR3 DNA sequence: TGCGCCAGCGGAAAGACGGACAGGGAAAACACCGGGGAGCTGTTTTTT. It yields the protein CASGKTDRENTGELFF.

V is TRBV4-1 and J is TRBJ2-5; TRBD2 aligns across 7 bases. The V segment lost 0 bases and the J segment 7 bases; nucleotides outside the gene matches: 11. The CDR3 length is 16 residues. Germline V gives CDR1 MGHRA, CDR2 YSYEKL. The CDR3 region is CASSQDDSGLGSTQYF. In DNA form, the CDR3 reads TGCGCCAGCAGCCAAGATGATAGCGGGCTCGGGTCGACCCAGTACTTC.

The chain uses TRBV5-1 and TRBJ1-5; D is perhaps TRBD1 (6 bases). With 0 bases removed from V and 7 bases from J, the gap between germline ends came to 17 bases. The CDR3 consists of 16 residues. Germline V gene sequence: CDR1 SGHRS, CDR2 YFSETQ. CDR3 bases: TGCGCCAGCAGCTTGGTTTCTGGACAGTTTATACAGCCCCAGCATTTT. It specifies CASSLVSGQFIQPQHF.

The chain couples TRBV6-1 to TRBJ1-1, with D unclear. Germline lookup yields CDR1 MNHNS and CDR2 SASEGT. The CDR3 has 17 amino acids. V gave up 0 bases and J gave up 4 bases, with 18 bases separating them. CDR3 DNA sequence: TGTGCCAGCAGTGAAGCCTCGGAATATGAGGGCGTCACTGAAGCTTTCTTT. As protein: CASSEASEYEGVTEAFF.

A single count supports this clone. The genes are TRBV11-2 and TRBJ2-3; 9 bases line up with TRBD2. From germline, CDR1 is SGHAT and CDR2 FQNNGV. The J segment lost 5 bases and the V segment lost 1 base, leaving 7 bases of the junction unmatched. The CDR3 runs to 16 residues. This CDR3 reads CASSLVSGRDEDTQYF. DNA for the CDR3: TGTGCCAGCAGCTTAGTTAGCGGGAGAGATGAAGATACGCAGTATTTT.

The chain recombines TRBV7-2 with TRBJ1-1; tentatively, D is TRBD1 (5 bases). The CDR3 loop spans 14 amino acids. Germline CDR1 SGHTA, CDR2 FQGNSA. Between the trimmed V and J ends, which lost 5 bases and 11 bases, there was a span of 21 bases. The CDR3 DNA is TGTGCCAGCAGCCCCCGTGGGGGGGAAGTAGTTGCTTTCTTT. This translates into CASSPRGGEVVAFF.

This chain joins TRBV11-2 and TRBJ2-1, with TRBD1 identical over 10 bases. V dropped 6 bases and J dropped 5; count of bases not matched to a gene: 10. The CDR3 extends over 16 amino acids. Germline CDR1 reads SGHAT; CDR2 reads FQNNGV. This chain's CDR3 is CASSRRTGGTHNEQFF. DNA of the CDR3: TGTGCCAGCAGTCGCCGGACAGGGGGGACCCACAATGAGCAGTTCTTC.

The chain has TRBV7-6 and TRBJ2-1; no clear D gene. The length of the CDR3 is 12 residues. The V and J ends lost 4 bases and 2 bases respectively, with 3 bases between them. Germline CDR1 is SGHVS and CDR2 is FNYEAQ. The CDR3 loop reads CASSSAYNEQFF. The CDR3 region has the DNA TGTGCCAGCAGCTCGGCCTACAATGAGCAGTTCTTC. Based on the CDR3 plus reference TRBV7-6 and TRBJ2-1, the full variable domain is GAGVSQSPRYKVTKRGQDVALRCDPISGHVSLYWYRQALGQGPEFLTYFNYEAQQDKSGLPNDRFSAERPEGSISTLTIQRTEQRDSAMYRCASSSAYNEQFFGPGTRLTVL.

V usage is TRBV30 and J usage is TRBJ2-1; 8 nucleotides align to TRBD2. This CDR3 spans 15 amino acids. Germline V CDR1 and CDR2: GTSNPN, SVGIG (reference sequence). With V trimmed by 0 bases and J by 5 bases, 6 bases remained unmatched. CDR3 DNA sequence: TGTGCCTGGAGTGTATCTAGCGGGTTCAACAATGAGCAGTTCTTC. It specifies CAWSVSSGFNNEQFF.

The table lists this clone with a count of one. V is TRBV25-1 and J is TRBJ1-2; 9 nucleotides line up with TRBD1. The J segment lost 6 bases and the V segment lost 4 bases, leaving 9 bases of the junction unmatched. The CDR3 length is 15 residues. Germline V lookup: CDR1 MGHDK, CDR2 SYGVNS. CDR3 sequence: CASSAWTGERDGYTF. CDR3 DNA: TGTGCCAGCAGTGCCTGGACAGGGGAGAGGGATGGCTACACCTTC.